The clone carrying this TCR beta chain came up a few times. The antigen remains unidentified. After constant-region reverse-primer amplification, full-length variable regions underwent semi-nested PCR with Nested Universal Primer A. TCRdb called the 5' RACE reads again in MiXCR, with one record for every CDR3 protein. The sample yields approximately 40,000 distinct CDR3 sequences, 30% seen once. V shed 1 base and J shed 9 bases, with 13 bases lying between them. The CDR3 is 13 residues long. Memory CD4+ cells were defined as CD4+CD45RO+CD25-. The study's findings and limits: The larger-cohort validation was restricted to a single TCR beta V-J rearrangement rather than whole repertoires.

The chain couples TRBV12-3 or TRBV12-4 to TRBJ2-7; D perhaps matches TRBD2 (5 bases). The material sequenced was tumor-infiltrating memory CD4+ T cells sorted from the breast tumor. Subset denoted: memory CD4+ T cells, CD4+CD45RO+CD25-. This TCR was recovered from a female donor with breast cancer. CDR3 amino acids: CASSLDRRGGQYF. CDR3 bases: TGTGCCAGCAGTTTAGACAGACGCGGAGGGCAGTACTTC.